These 10 T cell receptor beta chains share one sample of origin, sequenced in a study of early T cells in non-severe SARS-CoV-2 infection. Each CDR3 protein gets one entry after TCRdb re-called the 5' RACE reads with MiXCR. The table has about 81,000 distinct CDR3 sequences, about 14% seen once. The sample consisted of whole blood. All receptors derive from an adult who was a healthcare worker with PCR-confirmed SARS-CoV-2 infection or an uninfected control (not recorded which).

The chain's CDR3 is CATSHGANSGANVLTF. The CDR3 DNA sequence: TGTGCCACTTCACACGGGGCGAACTCTGGGGCCAACGTCCTGACTTTC. The V call is TRBV5-4, the J call TRBJ2-6; D may match TRBD1 or TRBD2 (5 bases each). The germline V gene has CDR1 SGHNT and CDR2 YYREEE (reference sequence). Trimming took off 9 bases at V and 0 bases at J, with 16 bases between the two ends. The CDR3 has 16 residues.

V gene TRBV24-1 combines with J gene TRBJ2-7, with D perhaps matching TRBD1 or TRBD2 (5 bases each). Deletions cut 3 bases from V and 0 bases from J, with 20 bases between. This CDR3 has 18 residues. CDR1 and CDR2 from the germline V gene are KGHDR and SFDVKD. This CDR3 reads CATSDPGSEGPVSYEQYF. CDR3 nucleotides: TGTGCCACCAGTGATCCAGGGAGCGAGGGGCCTGTCTCCTACGAGCAGTACTTC.

V and J are TRBV29-1 and TRBJ2-5; the D call may be TRBD1 or TRBD2 (5 bases each). CDR1 and CDR2 from the germline V gene are SQVTM and ANQGSEA. The V and J ends lost 7 bases and 4 bases respectively, with 13 bases between them. This CDR3 is 12 amino acids long. This CDR3 is CSAQVGVETQYF. CDR3 coding DNA: TGCAGCGCTCAAGTGGGGGTAGAGACCCAGTACTTC.

V usage is TRBV12-3 or TRBV12-4 and J usage is TRBJ2-1, with no clear D. CDR3 size: 14 residues. The V gene lost 2 bases and the J gene lost 9 bases, with 14 bases spanning the gap. The CDR3 protein is CASSLILLGGEQFF. The CDR3 nucleotides read TGTGCCAGCAGTTTAATTCTGTTAGGTGGTGAGCAGTTCTTC.

This CDR3 reads CSAGQSPSYEQYF. The CDR3 bases are TGCAGCGCTGGACAGTCGCCTAGCTACGAGCAGTACTTC. The V and J genes are TRBV29-1 and TRBJ2-7, with a possible D match to TRBD1 (6 bases). The V gene's germline CDR1 is SQVTM and CDR2 ANQGSEA. The CDR3 length is 13 residues. Trimming took 7 bases from V and 3 from J, leaving 16 bases between them.

This clonotype was seen a handful of times. The chain is built from TRBV2 and TRBJ2-2; possibly TRBD2 for D (5 bases). The germline V gene has CDR1 SNHLY and CDR2 FYNNEI. This CDR3 is 15 amino acids long. Between the trimmed V and J ends, which lost 5 bases and 5 bases, there was a span of 15 bases. CDR3 protein: CASSLTDSTTGELFF. CDR3 DNA: TGTGCCAGCAGTTTAACGGACTCGACTACCGGGGAGCTGTTTTTT. The whole variable domain, filled in from reference TRBV2 and TRBJ2-2, reads EPEVTQTPSHQVTQMGQEVILRCVPISNHLYFYWYRQILGQKVEFLVSFYNNEISEKSEIFDDQFSVERPDGSNFTLKIRSTKLEDSAMYFCASSLTDSTTGELFFGEGSRLTVL.

This clonotype was detected ten times or more. The chain carries TRBV29-1 and TRBJ2-3, with a tentative D call TRBD1 (7 bases). The V end was cut by 6 bases, the J end by 5 bases, with 18 bases between. The CDR3 extends over 14 amino acids. Germline V gene data show CDR1 as SQVTM and CDR2 as ANQGSEA. The CDR3 nucleotides read TGCAGCGTGGAGGGGGCTAGCGCGGGAGATACGCAGTATTTT. This codes for CSVEGASAGDTQYF.

The rearrangement joins TRBV20-1 to TRBJ2-7, with TRBD1 matching over 7 bases. CDR1 DFQATT and CDR2 SNEGSKA come from the germline V gene (reference sequence). This CDR3 comprises 14 residues. J lost 3 bases, V lost 3 bases, and 8 bases had no gene match. This chain's CDR3 is CSARTGTEDYEQYF. The CDR3 bases are TGCAGTGCTAGGACCGGGACAGAAGACTACGAGCAGTACTTC.

This chain connects TRBV5-1 to TRBJ1-4; the match to TRBD1 covers 10 bases. The CDR3 has 15 amino acids. The germline V gene has CDR1 SGHRS and CDR2 YFSETQ. V dropped 4 bases and J dropped 4; count of bases not matched to a gene: 4. CDR3 nucleotides: TGCGCCAGCAGCCCGGACAGGGGGTTTAATGAAAAACTGTTTTTT. Translating it yields CASSPDRGFNEKLFF.

V gene TRBV20-1 combines with J gene TRBJ1-1; weak D call: TRBD1 (6 bases). V lost 4 bases and J lost 2, with 14 bases in between. CDR3 length equals 14 residues. CDR1 and CDR2 (germline): DFQATT, SNEGSKA (reference sequence). The CDR3 bases are TGCAGTGCTAACAAACAGGGTACCAACACTGAAGCTTTCTTT. It yields the protein CSANKQGTNTEAFF.